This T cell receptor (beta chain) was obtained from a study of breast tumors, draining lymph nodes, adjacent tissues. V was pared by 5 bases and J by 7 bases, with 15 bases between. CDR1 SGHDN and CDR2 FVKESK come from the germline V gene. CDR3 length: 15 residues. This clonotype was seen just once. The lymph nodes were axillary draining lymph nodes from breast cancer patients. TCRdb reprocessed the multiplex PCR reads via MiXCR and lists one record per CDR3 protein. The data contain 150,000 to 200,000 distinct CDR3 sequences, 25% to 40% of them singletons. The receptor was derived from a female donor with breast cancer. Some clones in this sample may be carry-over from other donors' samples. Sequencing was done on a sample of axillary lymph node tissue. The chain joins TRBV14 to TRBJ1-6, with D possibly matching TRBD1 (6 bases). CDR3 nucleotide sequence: TGTGCCAGCAGCTACGAGGCGGGGGCCAATTCACCCCTCCACTTT. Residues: CASSYEAGANSPLHF.